The sequence of this TCR beta chain was determined in a study of blood T cell repertoires in COVID-19. About the research overall: Sample material is recorded as cDNA or gDNA derived from T cells, B-cell-depleted T cells, or PBMCs.

This table comes from immunoSEQ multiplex PCR, and its TCRdb copy is limited to in-frame clones, with some not included. The sample yields around 99,000 clones, approximately 88% seen once. The specimen was peripheral blood. The TCR comes from a human donor in a cohort sampled during active COVID-19.

The CDR3 is CASSPRTARGTDTQYF. CDR3 nucleotide sequence: TGTGCCAGCAGCCCCCGGACAGCCAGGGGCACAGATACGCAGTATTTT. The V gene is TRBV7-2, the J gene TRBJ2-3; D might be TRBD1 (6 bases). CDR3 length: 16 residues. CDR1 is SGHTA, CDR2 FQGNSA, per germline. With 5 bases removed from V and 1 base from J, the gap between germline ends came to 16 bases. The full variable domain, in which reference TRBV7-2 and TRBJ2-3 provide the parts outside the CDR3, is GAGVSQSPSNKVTEKGKDVELRCDPISGHTALYWYRQSLGQGLEFLIYFQGNSAPDKSGLPSDRFSAERTGGSVSTLTIQRTQQEDSAVYLCASSPRTARGTDTQYFGPGTRLTVL.